One and the same sample provided the 27 T cell receptor beta chains below, sequenced in a study of blood T cell repertoires in COVID-19. The data were produced by immunoSEQ multiplex PCR, yet TCRdb's version contains in-frame clones alone and is incomplete. The data show hundreds of thousands of clones, with roughly 90% seen just once and around 3% held by the top ten. The sequenced sample consisted of peripheral blood. The receptors were sampled from a woman between 25 and 40 years old with COVID-19, enrolled during active disease.

This chain links TRBV19 with TRBJ2-7; TRBD1 aligns across 9 bases. Germline values: CDR1 LNHDA, CDR2 SQIVND (reference sequence). V trimming: 3 bases; J trimming: 3 bases; junction bases outside the gene matches: 6. The CDR3 spans 15 residues. This CDR3 is CASSIGYRGHYEQYF. CDR3 nucleotide sequence: TGTGCCAGTAGTATCGGGTACAGGGGGCACTACGAGCAGTACTTC.

V is TRBV11-2 and J is TRBJ2-3; D possibly corresponds to TRBD2 (6 bases). Looked up from germline, CDR1 is SGHAT and CDR2 is FQNNGV. There are 16 residues in the CDR3. The ends were cut back, 1 base at V and 1 base at J, with 12 bases in the middle. Here the CDR3 reads CASSLVSGGGTDTQYF. For the CDR3, the DNA is TGTGCCAGCAGCTTAGTTAGCGGAGGGGGCACAGATACGCAGTATTTT.

The chain combines TRBV11-2 with TRBJ2-4; D is possibly TRBD1 (5 bases). Germline CDR1 is SGHAT and CDR2 is FQNNGV. The CDR3 loop spans 17 amino acids. The V end lost 3 bases, the J end lost 0 bases, and 15 bases lay between the germline ends. The CDR3 sequence is CASSFLDSQVAKNIQYF. In DNA, the CDR3 is TGTGCCAGCAGCTTTCTAGACAGCCAAGTAGCCAAAAACATTCAGTACTTC.

The chain uses TRBV5-3 and TRBJ1-5; D gene uncertain. TRBV5-3 has ORF status, its function being uncertain. The CDR3 runs to 15 residues. Trimming shortened V by 4 bases and J by 2 bases, and 13 bases separated the two germline ends. CDR3 sequence: CARSPTAAGNQPQHF. The CDR3 coding sequence is TGTGCCAGAAGCCCAACGGCGGCAGGCAATCAGCCCCAGCATTTT.

The chain joins TRBV30 to TRBJ1-3; possibly TRBD1 for D (5 bases). CDR3 size: 17 residues. CDR1 is GTSNPN and CDR2 is SVGIG in the germline V gene (reference sequence). V was shortened by 3 bases and J by 0 bases, with 18 bases between the two germline ends. CDR3 loop: CAWRDPGRASSGNTIYF. For the CDR3, the DNA is TGTGCCTGGAGAGACCCCGGCAGGGCGAGCTCTGGAAACACCATATATTTT.

The gene calls are TRBV6-2 or TRBV6-3 and TRBJ2-3; 10 positions match TRBD1. CDR1 is MNHEY and CDR2 is SVGEGT in the germline V gene. This CDR3 is 17 amino acids long. Losses at the gene ends were 2 bases for V and 2 bases for J; bases not matched to a gene: 7. This CDR3 is CASSYGTGATYTDTQYF. The CDR3 DNA follows: TGTGCCAGCAGTTACGGGACAGGGGCGACCTACACAGATACGCAGTATTTT.

The J gene is TRBJ1-6, the V gene TRBV7-2; TRBD1 aligns across 10 bases. This CDR3 spans 14 amino acids. Germline-derived CDR1 and CDR2 are SGHTA and FQGNSA. The ends lost 5 bases at V and 10 bases at J; junction bases unmatched: 5. The CDR3 reads CASSLGQGGSPLHF. CDR3 nucleotide sequence: TGTGCCAGCAGCCTAGGACAGGGGGGGTCACCCCTCCACTTT.

The chain links TRBV11-3 to TRBJ2-7; D not resolved. CDR1 is SGHNT, CDR2 YENEEA, per germline. V was pared by 1 base and J by 4 bases, with 17 bases between. The CDR3 extends over 16 amino acids. Here the CDR3 DNA reads TGTGCCAGCAGCTTAGGAATGGGCCAGTTCATATACGAGCAGTACGTC. It translates to CASSLGMGQFIYEQYV.

This chain joins TRBV28 and TRBJ1-5; the D is unclear. CDR1 and CDR2 (germline): MDHEN, SYDVKM. Between the trimmed V and J ends, which lost 3 bases and 4 bases, there was a span of 16 bases. The CDR3 has 16 residues. CDR3 region: CASSFPLGDKNQPQHF. The CDR3, as DNA: TGTGCCAGCAGTTTTCCCCTCGGTGACAAAAATCAGCCCCAGCATTTT. Looking up the rest from reference TRBV28 and TRBJ1-5 gives the full variable domain: DVKVTQSSRYLVKRTGEKVFLECVQDMDHENMFWYRQDPGLGLRLIYFSYDVKMKEKGDIPEGYSVSREKKERFSLILESASTNQTSMYLCASSFPLGDKNQPQHFGDGTRLSIL.

The CDR3 bases are TGTGCCAGCAGCCCCGAAAGCCGAGCGGAGTACAATGAGCAGTTCTTC. Its translation: CASSPESRAEYNEQFF. The chain carries TRBV7-9 and TRBJ2-1, with a weak D call TRBD2 (5 bases). Germline loops: CDR1 SEHNR, CDR2 FQNEAQ (reference sequence). V shed 5 bases and J shed 4 bases, with 18 bases lying between them. This CDR3 has 16 residues.

CDR3 sequence reads: CAISEVDKNIQYF. The CDR3 DNA follows: TGTGCCATCAGTGAGGTAGACAAAAACATTCAGTACTTC. V gene TRBV10-3 combines with J gene TRBJ2-4; no firm D call. There are 13 residues in the CDR3. The germline V and J ends were trimmed by 2 bases and 3 bases, with 5 bases remaining between them. Germline CDR1 reads ENHRY; CDR2 reads SYGVKD.

The V call is TRBV5-4, the J call TRBJ1-1; 7 nucleotides match TRBD1. Germline assignment: CDR1 SGHNT and CDR2 YYREEE (reference sequence). This CDR3 contains 17 residues. The V gene end was trimmed by 3 bases and the J gene end by 0 bases; junction bases not matched to a gene: 11. The CDR3 loop is CASSYLIRDSLNTEAFF. The CDR3 DNA follows: TGTGCCAGCAGCTACCTAATCCGGGACAGCTTGAACACTGAAGCTTTCTTT.

V usage is TRBV5-4 and J usage is TRBJ1-1; D possibly corresponds to TRBD1 (6 bases). Per the germline V gene, CDR1 is SGHNT and CDR2 is YYREEE (reference sequence). The V end lost 3 bases, the J end lost 5 bases, and 14 bases lay between the germline ends. This CDR3 region has 14 residues. The CDR3 DNA sequence: TGTGCCAGCAGCTATGAGGGGAGGGGGACTGAAGCTTTCTTT. Encoded protein: CASSYEGRGTEAFF.

This sequence joins TRBV24-1 and TRBJ2-7; the D gene is possibly TRBD2 (5 bases). Germline V gene sequence: CDR1 KGHDR, CDR2 SFDVKD. Trimming cost V 6 bases and J 9 bases, with 14 bases left between them. CDR3 length equals 12 residues. CDR3 region: CATSRTDWGQYV. CDR3 nucleotides: TGTGCCACCAGTAGGACTGACTGGGGGCAGTACGTC.

The genes are TRBV21-1 and TRBJ2-7; the table's D call, TRBD1, has no DNA check behind it. TRBV21-1 corresponds to a pseudogene. The CDR3 covers 15 residues. The CDR3 nucleotides read TGTGCCAGCAGACAGGGGACCTTGTCCTCCTACGAGCAGTACGTC. It codes for CASRQGTLSSYEQYV.

The rearrangement links TRBV7-6 to TRBJ2-3, with TRBD1 matching over 11 bases. Per germline, CDR1 SGHVS and CDR2 FNYEAQ. CDR3 length equals 18 residues. The J segment lost 6 bases and the V segment lost 1 base, leaving 12 bases of the junction unmatched. The CDR3, as DNA: TGTGCCAGCAGCTTAGGTGTTTATCGAGGGACAGGGGGTGATACGCAGTATTTT. Its protein product is CASSLGVYRGTGGDTQYF.

V gene TRBV11-3 combines with J gene TRBJ2-1; TRBD2 matches 11 bases. The CDR3 has 18 residues. Trimming at V came to 2 bases and at J to 5 bases, leaving 11 bases not matched to a gene. Germline-derived CDR1 and CDR2 are SGHNT and YENEEA. CDR3 nucleotide sequence: TGTGCCAGCAGCTTACTTGTATTGACTAGCGGGACCGACAATGAGCAGTTCTTC. Amino acid sequence: CASSLLVLTSGTDNEQFF. The full variable domain, completed using reference TRBV11-3 and TRBJ2-1, is EAGVVQSPRYKIIEKKQPVAFWCNPISGHNTLYWYLQNLGQGPELLIRYENEEAVDDSQLPKDRFSAERLKGVDSTLKIQPAELGDSAVYLCASSLLVLTSGTDNEQFFGPGTRLTVL.

The rearrangement joins TRBV2 to TRBJ1-5; D not resolved. This CDR3 contains 13 residues. Germline V gene lookup returns CDR1 SNHLY and CDR2 FYNNEI. V shed 2 bases and J shed 4 bases, with 6 bases lying between them. CDR3 protein: CASSEPVNQPQHF. CDR3 in DNA: TGTGCCAGCAGTGAACCAGTAAATCAGCCCCAGCATTTT.

This chain uses TRBV15 with TRBJ2-1; D perhaps matches TRBD1 (6 bases). Trimming left V 4 bases short and J 6 bases short, with 10 bases between. The germline V gene encodes CDR1 LNHNV and CDR2 YYDKDF (reference sequence). This CDR3 spans 13 amino acids. CDR3 loop: CATSIGQSNEQFF. In DNA, the CDR3 is TGTGCCACCAGCATCGGACAGAGCAATGAGCAGTTCTTC.

The chain links TRBV5-1 to TRBJ2-5, with D perhaps TRBD1 (6 bases). V dropped 4 bases and J dropped 4 bases, with 20 bases sitting between them. The germline gives CDR1 SGHRS, CDR2 YFSETQ. This CDR3 is built from 16 residues. Here the CDR3 reads CASSPTDRPAGETQYF. DNA of the CDR3: TGCGCCAGCAGCCCCACAGACAGGCCTGCGGGAGAGACCCAGTACTTC.

The rearrangement joins TRBV10-1 to TRBJ2-3, with 12 bases lining up with TRBD1. This CDR3 has 17 residues. The junction had 9 bases not matched to a gene; V was cut back by 3 bases and J by 5 bases. Germline values: CDR1 WNHNN, CDR2 SYGVQD (reference sequence). The CDR3 loop reads CASSDRDRGPDGDTQYF. CDR3 nucleotides: TGCGCCAGCAGTGACCGGGACAGGGGGCCCGACGGAGATACGCAGTATTTT.

This clone was detected once. The chain has TRBV7-2 and TRBJ2-1; 7 nucleotides line up with TRBD1. V shed 1 base, J shed 16 bases, and the junction held 7 bases outside the gene matches. Germline V gene data show CDR1 as SGHTA and CDR2 as FQGNSA. This CDR3 region has 12 residues. CDR3 DNA: TGTGCCAGCAGCTTAGGTGACAGGGATGTTTTCTTC. Its translation is CASSLGDRDVFF.

This clone was seen once. The chain employs TRBV11-3 and TRBJ2-2; TRBD1 aligns across 8 bases. This CDR3 region has 19 residues. Germline CDR1 reads SGHNT; CDR2 reads YENEEA. The ends lost 0 bases at V and 4 bases at J; junction bases unmatched: 13. The CDR3 reads CASSLDQDRVRRFTGELFF. The DNA of the CDR3 is TGTGCCAGCAGCTTAGATCAGGACAGGGTAAGGAGGTTCACCGGGGAGCTGTTTTTT.

The V and J genes are TRBV27 and TRBJ1-5, with unresolved D. This CDR3 is 13 amino acids long. Trimming left V 2 bases short and J 7 bases short, with 9 bases between. The germline V gene has CDR1 MNHEY and CDR2 SMNVEV (reference sequence). This CDR3 reads CASSLAAQQPQHF. The DNA for the CDR3 is TGTGCCAGCAGTTTAGCGGCTCAACAGCCCCAGCATTTT.

The V call is TRBV6-1, the J call TRBJ2-7; D possibly corresponds to TRBD1 (5 bases). CDR1 MNHNS and CDR2 SASEGT come from the germline V gene. V was pared by 0 bases and J by 4 bases, with 13 bases between. This CDR3 has 15 residues. CDR3 loop: CASSEAPGRIYEQYV. In DNA form, the CDR3 reads TGTGCCAGCAGTGAAGCACCAGGGCGAATATACGAGCAGTACGTC.

The chain employs TRBV5-1 and TRBJ2-1; 11 nucleotides align to TRBD2. With V trimmed by 4 bases and J by 9 bases, 9 bases remained unmatched. Germline-derived CDR1 and CDR2 are SGHRS and YFSETQ. The CDR3 covers 15 residues. CDR3 in amino acids: CASSATSGSNGEQFF. In DNA form, the CDR3 reads TGCGCCAGCAGCGCTACTAGCGGGAGTAATGGTGAGCAGTTCTTC.

The CDR3 loop reads CASSYSSHQPQHF. The DNA for the CDR3 is TGTGCCAGCAGTTACTCGAGCCATCAGCCCCAGCATTTT. The rearrangement links TRBV6-5 to TRBJ1-5; D gene unclear. The CDR3 loop spans 13 amino acids. Germline V gene sequence: CDR1 MNHEY, CDR2 SVGAGI. Trimming removed 0 bases from V and 5 bases from J, with 5 bases in between.